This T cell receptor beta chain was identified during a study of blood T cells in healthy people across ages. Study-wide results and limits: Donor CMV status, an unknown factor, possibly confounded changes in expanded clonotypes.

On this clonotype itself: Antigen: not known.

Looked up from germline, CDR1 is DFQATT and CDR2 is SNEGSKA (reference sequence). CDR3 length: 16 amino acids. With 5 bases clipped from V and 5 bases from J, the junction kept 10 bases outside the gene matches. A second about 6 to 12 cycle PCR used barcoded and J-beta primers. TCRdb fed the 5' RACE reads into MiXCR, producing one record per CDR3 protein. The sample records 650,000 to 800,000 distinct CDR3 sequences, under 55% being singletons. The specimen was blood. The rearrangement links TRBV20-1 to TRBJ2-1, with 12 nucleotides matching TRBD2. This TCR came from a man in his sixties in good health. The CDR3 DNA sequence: TGCAGTGCTGGCTCGGGACTAGCGGGCACCAACAATGAGCAGTTCTTC. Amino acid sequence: CSAGSGLAGTNNEQFF.